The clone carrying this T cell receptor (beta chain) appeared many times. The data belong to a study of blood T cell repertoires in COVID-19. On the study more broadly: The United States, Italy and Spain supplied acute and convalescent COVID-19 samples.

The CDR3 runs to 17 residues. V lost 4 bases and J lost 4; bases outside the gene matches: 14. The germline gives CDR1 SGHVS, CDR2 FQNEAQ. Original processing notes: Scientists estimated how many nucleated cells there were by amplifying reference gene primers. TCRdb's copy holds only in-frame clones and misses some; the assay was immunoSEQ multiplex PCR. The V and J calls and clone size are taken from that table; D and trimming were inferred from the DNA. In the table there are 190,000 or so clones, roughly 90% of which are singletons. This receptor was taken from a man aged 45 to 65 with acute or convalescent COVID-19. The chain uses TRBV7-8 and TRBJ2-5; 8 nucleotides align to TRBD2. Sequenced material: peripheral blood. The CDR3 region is CASSSRWREVFAETQYF. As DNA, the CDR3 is TGTGCCAGCAGCTCACGCTGGCGGGAGGTCTTTGCAGAGACCCAGTACTTC.